This TCR beta chain was captured in a study of blood T cells in healthy people across ages (dated by TCRdb to between 2014 and 2017). Study-wide context: In model experiments, template switching captured about one uniquely barcoded TCR beta cDNA molecule for every two T cells. The study analyzed two additional independent replicas of 1 million unique cDNA reads from the same blood draw for two donors, one aged 18 to 30 and one aged 80 or older. To avoid experimental bias, donors of different ages were spread randomly across the sequencing lanes. To track age-related changes in TCR beta repertoire diversity, the study relied on deep sequencing normalized with unique cDNA molecular identifiers. The donors were split into four age groups: young (average about 16 years), middle-aged (roughly 39), aged (about 62) and long-lived (roughly 80).

The protocol used for the library was 5' RACE. TCRdb shows the sequencer as Illumina HiSeq 2500. A second PCR of roughly 7 to 12 cycles was run with a J-beta primer mix and a sample-barcoded 5' primer. Each TCR beta cDNA molecule received a unique molecular identifier from a template-switch 5' adaptor carrying 12 random nucleotides. Each sample yielded at least 2.5 million CDR3-containing paired-end reads. All of the RNA was converted into first-strand cDNA using the Mint cDNA synthesis kit, with a TRBC-specific oligonucleotide serving as the primer. After uracil-DNA glycosylase treatment, a first 18-cycle PCR used universal primers M1SS and BC2_uni_R on all cDNA. As for how the authors treated the data: Each sample was normalized by randomly selecting 1 million high-quality reads, each carrying a distinct molecular identifier. Instead of being binned into consensus sequences, reads with shared molecular identifiers were discarded. CDR3 identification, clonotype clustering and error correction used MiTCR with a Q25 quality threshold and the strictest error-elimination algorithm. A nonparametric unseen species model with Euler transformation was used to estimate a lower bound on total TCR beta diversity. The raw public reads went through TCRdb reprocessing: fastp at Q25, MiXCR clone calling, in-frame beta chains kept. Every entry covers one CDR3 protein and lists the most common genes and DNA from its rows. The V and J calls and clone size are TCRdb's, not the authors'. This sample holds 1.5 million to 2 million distinct CDR3 sequences; roughly 27% were observed only once. The top ten clones comprise around 7.7% of the sample.

For CDR1 and CDR2, the germline V gene lists SGHAT and FQNNGV. The CDR3 covers 13 residues, taking in both the cysteine and the phenylalanine. Kept here is only the CDR3 DNA, which spans 39 bases and is read in frame from base 1. V and J lose 8 bases and 8 bases, and a span of 16 bases separates them. Remarks on this clonotype: The antigen this receptor binds is unknown. Base-call qualities are not available, and no considerably larger clone is one nucleotide away.

Donors were 39 systemically healthy Caucasian individuals from Russia aged 6 to 90 years. Approximately 11 milliliters of peripheral blood were drawn from each donor into EDTA-treated Vacutainer tubes. Ficoll-Paque density-gradient centrifugation was used to isolate PBMCs, with at least 7 million obtained per sample. Trizol reagent was used to extract total RNA from PBMCs, with at least 6 micrograms per sample. The percentages of naive CD45RAhigh/CD27high T cells were determined by flow cytometry on a PBMC aliquot from every donor. The paper's findings and limits, for the study overall: The long-lived group showed more naive CD4+ T cells, fewer expanded clones and increased TCR diversity than the aged group, suggesting age selection. Bulk unsorted PBMC profiling prevented conclusive comparison of naive and antigen-experienced compartments. Estimates of total diversity from one million sequenced T cells were regarded as lower bounds and underestimates. Donor CMV infection status was unknown, potentially confounding age-related changes in expanded clonotypes. The percentage of naive T cells measured by flow cytometry correlated strongly with observed TCR beta diversity. Observed TCR beta diversity per million T cells fell roughly linearly with age, and a significant reduction was already apparent by age around 40.

The sequence was collected from a woman aged 25 to 39 in good health. Sequencing was performed on blood. Rearrangement joined TRBV11-2 to TRBJ2-1; the D gene may be TRBD1 or TRBD2, since each aligns over 5 bases. The nucleotides read TGTGCCAGCCAGGGACCAGCATTACATGAGCAGTTCTTC. Its translation is CASQGPALHEQFF.